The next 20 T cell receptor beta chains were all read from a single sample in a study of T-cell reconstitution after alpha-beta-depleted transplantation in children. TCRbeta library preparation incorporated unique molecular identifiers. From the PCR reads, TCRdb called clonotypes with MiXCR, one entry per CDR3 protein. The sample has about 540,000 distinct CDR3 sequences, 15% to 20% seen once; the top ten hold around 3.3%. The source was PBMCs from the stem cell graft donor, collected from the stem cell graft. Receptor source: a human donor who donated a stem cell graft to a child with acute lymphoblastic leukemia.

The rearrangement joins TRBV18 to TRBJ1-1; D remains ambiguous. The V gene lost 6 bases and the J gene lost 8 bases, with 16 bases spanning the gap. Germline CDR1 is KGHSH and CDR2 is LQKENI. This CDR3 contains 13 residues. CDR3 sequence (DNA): TGTGCCAGCTCGGCAATTTCCAGGACCGAAGCTTTCTTT. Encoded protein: CASSAISRTEAFF.

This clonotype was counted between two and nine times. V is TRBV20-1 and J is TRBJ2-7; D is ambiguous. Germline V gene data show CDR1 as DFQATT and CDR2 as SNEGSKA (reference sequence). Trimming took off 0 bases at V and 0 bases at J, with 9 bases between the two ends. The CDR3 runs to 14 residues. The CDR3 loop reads CSARDLWASYEQYF. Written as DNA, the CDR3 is TGCAGTGCTAGAGATCTCTGGGCCTCCTACGAGCAGTACTTC.

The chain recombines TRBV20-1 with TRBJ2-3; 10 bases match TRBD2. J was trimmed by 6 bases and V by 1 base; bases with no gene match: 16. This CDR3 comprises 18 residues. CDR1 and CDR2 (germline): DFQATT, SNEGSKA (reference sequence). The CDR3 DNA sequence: TGCAGTGCTAGAGCCTCAGAAATTCCGGGACTAGCGACCGATACGCAGTATTTT. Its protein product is CSARASEIPGLATDTQYF.

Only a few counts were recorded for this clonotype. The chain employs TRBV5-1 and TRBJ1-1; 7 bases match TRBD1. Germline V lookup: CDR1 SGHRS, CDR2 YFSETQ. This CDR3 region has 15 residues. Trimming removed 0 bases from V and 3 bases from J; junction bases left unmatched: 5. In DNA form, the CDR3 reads TGCGCCAGCAGCTTGGAAGGGGGCGCTGACACTGAAGCTTTCTTT. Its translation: CASSLEGGADTEAFF.

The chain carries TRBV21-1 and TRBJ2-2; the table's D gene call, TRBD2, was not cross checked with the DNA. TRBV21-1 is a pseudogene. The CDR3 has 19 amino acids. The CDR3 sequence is CASSKVRARADANTGELFF. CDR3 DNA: TGTGCCAGCAGCAAAGTGCGGGCTCGAGCGGACGCGAACACCGGGGAGCTGTTTTTT.

For the CDR3, the DNA is TGCGCCAGCAGCCGCAGGGGGCAAGCGGGCACTGAAGCTTTCTTT. It yields the protein CASSRRGQAGTEAFF. V is TRBV5-1 and J is TRBJ1-1; 8 nucleotides align to TRBD1. Germline lookup yields CDR1 SGHRS and CDR2 YFSETQ. There are 15 residues in the CDR3. Losses at the gene ends were 4 bases for V and 4 bases for J; bases not matched to a gene: 9. The entire variable domain, with the rest obtained from reference TRBV5-1 and TRBJ1-1, is as follows: KAGVTQTPRYLIKTRGQQVTLSCSPISGHRSVSWYQQTPGQGLQFLFEYFSETQRNKGNFPGRFSGRQFSNSRSEMNVSTLELGDSALYLCASSRRGQAGTEAFFGQGTRLTVV.

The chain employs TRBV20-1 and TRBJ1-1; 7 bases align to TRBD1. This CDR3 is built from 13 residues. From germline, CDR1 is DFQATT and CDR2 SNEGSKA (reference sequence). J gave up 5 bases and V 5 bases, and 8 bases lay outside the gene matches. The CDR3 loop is CSAQPQGVTEAFF. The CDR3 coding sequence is TGCAGTGCTCAACCCCAGGGGGTGACTGAAGCTTTCTTT.

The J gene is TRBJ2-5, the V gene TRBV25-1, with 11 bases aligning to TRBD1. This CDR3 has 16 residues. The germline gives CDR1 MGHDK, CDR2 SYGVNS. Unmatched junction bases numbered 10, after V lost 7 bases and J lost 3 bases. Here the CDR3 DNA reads TGTGCCAGCACCCGAGCAGGGACAGGGGGGGAAGAGACCCAGTACTTC. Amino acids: CASTRAGTGGEETQYF.

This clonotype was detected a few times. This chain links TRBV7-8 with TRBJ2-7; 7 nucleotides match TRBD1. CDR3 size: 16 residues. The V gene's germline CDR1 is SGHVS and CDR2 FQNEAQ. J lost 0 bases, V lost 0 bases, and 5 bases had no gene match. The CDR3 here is CASSLAGTGDSYEQYF. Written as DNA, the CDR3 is TGTGCCAGCAGCTTAGCTGGAACAGGGGACTCCTACGAGCAGTACTTC.

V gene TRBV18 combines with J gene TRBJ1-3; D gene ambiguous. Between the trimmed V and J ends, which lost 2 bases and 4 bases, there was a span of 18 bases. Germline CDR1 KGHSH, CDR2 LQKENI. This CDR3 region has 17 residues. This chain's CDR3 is CASSPYEPGGFGNTIYF. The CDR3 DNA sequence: TGTGCCAGCTCACCATACGAACCAGGTGGTTTCGGAAACACCATATATTTT.

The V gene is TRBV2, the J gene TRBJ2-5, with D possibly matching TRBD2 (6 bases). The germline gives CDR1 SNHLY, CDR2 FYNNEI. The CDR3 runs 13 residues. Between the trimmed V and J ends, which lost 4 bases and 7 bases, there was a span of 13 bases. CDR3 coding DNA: TGTGCCAGCAGTGGGACTATACTTGGGACCCAGTACTTC. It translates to CASSGTILGTQYF.

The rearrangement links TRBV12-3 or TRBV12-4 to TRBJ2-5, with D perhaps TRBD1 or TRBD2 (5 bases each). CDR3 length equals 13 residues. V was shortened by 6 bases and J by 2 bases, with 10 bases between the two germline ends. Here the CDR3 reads CASRGDLQETQYF. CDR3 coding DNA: TGTGCCAGCAGGGGGGACCTACAAGAGACCCAGTACTTC.

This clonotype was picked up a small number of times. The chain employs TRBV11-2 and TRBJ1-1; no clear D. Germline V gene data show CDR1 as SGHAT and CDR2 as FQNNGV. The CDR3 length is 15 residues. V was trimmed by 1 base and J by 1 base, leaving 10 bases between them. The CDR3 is CASSLAGQRNTEAFF. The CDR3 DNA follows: TGTGCCAGCAGCTTAGCGGGTCAAAGGAACACTGAAGCTTTCTTT. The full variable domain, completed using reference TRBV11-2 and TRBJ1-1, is EAGVAQSPRYKIIEKRQSVAFWCNPISGHATLYWYQQILGQGPKLLIQFQNNGVVDDSQLPKDRFSAERLKGVDSTLKIQPAKLEDSAVYLCASSLAGQRNTEAFFGQGTRLTVV.

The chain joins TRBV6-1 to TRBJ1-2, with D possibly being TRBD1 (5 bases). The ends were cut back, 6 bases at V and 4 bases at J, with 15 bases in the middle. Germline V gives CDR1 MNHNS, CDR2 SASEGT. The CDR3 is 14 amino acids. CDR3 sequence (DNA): TGTGCCAGCAGCCTATATCGGGGCGGCTATGGCTACACCTTC. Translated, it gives CASSLYRGGYGYTF.

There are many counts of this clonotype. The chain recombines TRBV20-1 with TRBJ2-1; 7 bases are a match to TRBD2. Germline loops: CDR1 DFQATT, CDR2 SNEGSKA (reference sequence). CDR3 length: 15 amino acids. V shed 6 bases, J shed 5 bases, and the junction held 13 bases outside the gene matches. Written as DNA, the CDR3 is TGCAGTGCGAGGTGGATAGCGGGCACCCACAATGAGCAGTTCTTC. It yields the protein CSARWIAGTHNEQFF.

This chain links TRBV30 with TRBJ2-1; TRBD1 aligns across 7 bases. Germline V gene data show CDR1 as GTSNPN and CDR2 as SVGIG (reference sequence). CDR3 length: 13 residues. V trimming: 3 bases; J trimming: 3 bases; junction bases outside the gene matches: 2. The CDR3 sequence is CAWSRGIYNEQFF. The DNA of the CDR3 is TGTGCCTGGAGCAGGGGGATCTACAATGAGCAGTTCTTC.

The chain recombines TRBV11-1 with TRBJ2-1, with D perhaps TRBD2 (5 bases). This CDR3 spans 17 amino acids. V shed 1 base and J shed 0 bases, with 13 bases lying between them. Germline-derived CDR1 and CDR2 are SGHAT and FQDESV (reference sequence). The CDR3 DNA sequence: TGTGCCAGCAGCTTAGTTGGAGGCCGTGCCTCCTACAATGAGCAGTTCTTC. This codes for CASSLVGGRASYNEQFF.

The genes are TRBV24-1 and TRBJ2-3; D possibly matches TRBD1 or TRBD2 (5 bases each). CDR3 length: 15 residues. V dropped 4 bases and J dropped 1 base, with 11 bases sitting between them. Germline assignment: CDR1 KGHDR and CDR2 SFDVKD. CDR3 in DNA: TGTGCCACCAGTGACCTCAGGGACGGCACAGATACGCAGTATTTT. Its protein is CATSDLRDGTDTQYF.

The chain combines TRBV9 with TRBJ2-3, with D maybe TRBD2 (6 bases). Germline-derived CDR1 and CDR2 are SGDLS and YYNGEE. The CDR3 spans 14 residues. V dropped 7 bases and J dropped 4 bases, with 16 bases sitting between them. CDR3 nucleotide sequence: TGTGCCAGCGGGGGGACGTCCGCGGCAGATACGCAGTATTTT. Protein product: CASGGTSAADTQYF.

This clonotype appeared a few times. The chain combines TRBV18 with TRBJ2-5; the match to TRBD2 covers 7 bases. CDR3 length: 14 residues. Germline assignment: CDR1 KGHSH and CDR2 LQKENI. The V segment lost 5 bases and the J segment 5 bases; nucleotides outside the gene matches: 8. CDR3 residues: CASSTRLASETQYF. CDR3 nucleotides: TGTGCCAGCTCAACCCGACTAGCCTCGGAGACCCAGTACTTC.